This record covers a single T cell receptor beta chain. This clonotype was detected a few times. Its antigen remains unidentified. No clone much larger than this one lies a single base away; base qualities are absent. These data belong to a study of breast tumors, draining lymph nodes, adjacent tissues (dated by TCRdb to 2016 to 2018). Study-wide context: TCR beta repertoires were compared across tumor, adjacent nontumor tissue and axillary lymph nodes obtained from breast cancer patients. In human breast cancer, the study set out to evaluate how tumor, surrounding tissue and draining lymph node repertoires relate to one another and whether T cells may move between these sites.

These reads were obtained on an Illumina HiSeq 2000. TCR beta chain libraries were generated by multiplex PCR amplification. High-throughput sequencing was used to analyze the amplified TCR beta chain products. The public reads were reanalyzed by TCRdb: fastp trimming at Q25, MiXCR alignment, in-frame beta chains only. Rows with one shared CDR3 protein collapse into an entry with the most common genes and DNA. The sample table holds under 350,000 distinct CDR3 sequences, of which about 30% were seen once. Together, the top ten hold 0.85% to 1.3% of the sample. The research as a whole found: A scenario in which most tumor T cells derive from the lymph node and then expand within tumor tissue was judged to be consistent with the data. T-cell repertoire diversity in tumors was found to be lower than in lymph nodes but higher than in nontumor tissue, and preferential V and J gene usage was observed. Tumor and nontumor tissue repertoires were found to be significantly more similar in luminal-like than in basal-like breast cancer. Rather than being directly demonstrated, the conclusion that tumor T cells originate in lymph nodes was presented as consistent with a hypothesis.

Lymph node samples came from the axillary draining lymph nodes of breast cancer patients. This TCR was recovered from a female donor with breast cancer. Some clones in this sample may be carry-over from other donors' samples. The sequencing sample was made of axillary lymph node tissue.

The CDR3 reads as follows: CASSQSSAGTYGYTF. The DNA sequence follows: TGTGCCAGCAGCCAAAGCTCGGCTGGTACCTATGGCTACACCTTC. This chain joins TRBV3-1 to TRBJ1-2; the D segment cannot be called with confidence. CDR3 length: 15 amino acids, cysteine to phenylalanine. Only the CDR3 part of the read is kept: 45 bases, read in frame from the first base. For CDR1 and CDR2, the germline V gene (reference sequence) lists LGHDT and YNNKEL. Trimming at the junction amounts to 2 bases on V and 4 bases on J, and the germline ends lie 14 bases apart.